This TCR beta chain was captured by sequencing in a study of regulatory T cells in long-lasting Graves disease. The time point: newly diagnosed GD, antithyroid drugs for less than 3 months. PBMC RNA was the source of the TCR library. An endocrinology department located in Xi'an, China, was where the patients came from. Trimming took off 2 bases at V and 0 bases at J, with 10 bases between the two ends. CDR3 length: 15 residues. Germline V gene lookup returns CDR1 SGHVS and CDR2 FNYEAQ. Arm-PCR of CDR3 regions with iRepertoire HTBI primers generated TCR beta libraries. From the multiplex PCR reads, TCRdb called clonotypes with MiXCR, one entry per CDR3 protein. Seen here are 360,000 or so distinct CDR3 sequences, approximately 10% observed once, and the top ten hold approximately 19%. This clonotype was observed many times. The same specimen was also included in a second study, on T cells in Graves' hyperthyroidism and ophthalmopathy. That source notes: Clonotypes that were expanded in thyroid above 0.001 mostly appeared in blood too.

The TCR comes from a woman aged 18-35 years with Graves disease. The rearrangement joins TRBV7-6 to TRBJ1-1; possibly TRBD1 for D (6 bases). This material consisted of peripheral blood mononuclear cells (PBMCs), taken at new diagnosis, from a patient treated with antithyroid drugs. The DNA for the CDR3 is TGTGCCAGCAGCTTAATCCAGGGGATGAACACTGAAGCTTTCTTT. Its protein product is CASSLIQGMNTEAFF.